What follows describes a single TCR beta chain. The antigen remains undetermined. After removal of 0 bases from V and 5 bases from J, the junction contained 7 bases not matched to a gene. This CDR3 spans 15 amino acids. The V gene's germline CDR1 is DFQATT and CDR2 SNEGSKA (reference sequence). These data come from a study of blood T cells in healthy people across ages. No fewer than 5.5 micrograms of total RNA were isolated from every sample. Study-level points and caveats: Naive T cell percentage showed a strong correlation with TCR beta diversity. Unsorted PBMCs blocked a conclusive comparison of naive and antigen-experienced cells.

A second PCR, run for roughly 6 to 11 cycles, used a sample-barcoded 5' primer plus a J-beta primer mix. Through a template-switch adaptor with 12 random nucleotides, each cDNA molecule received a tag. TCRdb re-called the 5' RACE reads with MiXCR, one entry per CDR3 protein. In the table there are about 570,000 distinct CDR3 sequences, 25% to 30% of which are singletons. The genes are TRBV20-1 and TRBJ2-3, with 8 nucleotides matching TRBD2. This receptor was identified in a woman in her 70s in good health. The sequenced sample consisted of blood. CDR3 DNA sequence: TGCAGTGCTAGAGATGGTCGTAGCGGGGTAGATACGCAGTATTTT. It codes for CSARDGRSGVDTQYF.